Listed below are T cell receptor beta chains from one sample, sequenced in a study of graft-versus-host responses after intestinal transplantation. Method: immunoSEQ multiplex PCR; TCRdb's copy keeps in-frame clones and lacks some. This table holds approximately 9,300 clones, roughly 29% found once. The sample consisted of alloreactive CD4+ T cells from a mixed lymphocyte reaction culture, taken before intestinal transplant. These receptors all come from a human patient who received an intestinal transplant. Each CDR3 is given with its conserved first and last residue. Fields, in order: clone size, V gene, J gene, D gene, CDR3 DNA, CDR3 protein. The D gene is left open where the match is weak. Clone sizes are given selectively: once, few, many, or a class where the clone is expanded.

medium-sized	TRBV27	TRBJ2-6	NA	TGTGCCAGCAGTTTATCAACAGGGGCCAACGTCCTGACTTTC	CASSLSTGANVLTF
large	TRBV5-1	TRBJ2-1	TRBD2	TGCGCCAGCAGCTTGGGGGCGGGAGCGGGCAATGAGCAGTTCTTC	CASSLGAGAGNEQFF
medium-sized	TRBV9	TRBJ2-2	TRBD2	TGTGCCAGCAGCGTAGGGGGCGGGAGGCCTACCGGGGAGCTGTTTTTT	CASSVGGGRPTGELFF
NA	TRBV10-3	TRBJ1-2	NA	TGTGCCATCAGTGAGGCAGGGCGTGGGTATGGCTACACCTTC	CAISEAGRGYGYTF
medium-sized	TRBV4-1	TRBJ1-1	NA	TGCGCCAGCAGCCAAAGCGCTAACGGGGGCACTGAAGCTTTCTTT	CASSQSANGGTEAFF
few	TRBV27	TRBJ2-5	NA	TGTGCCAGCAGTTTCGGGGGGCAGACCCAGTACTTC	CASSFGGQTQYF
medium-sized	TRBV7-9	TRBJ2-3	NA	TGTGCCAGCAGCTTTGACGGACAGAGCACAGATACGCAGTATTTT	CASSFDGQSTDTQYF
few	TRBV20-1	TRBJ2-7	NA	TGCAGTACTAGTCCAGGCGACGAGCAGTACTTC	CSTSPGDEQYF
NA	TRBV4-2	TRBJ1-2	TRBD1	TGTGCCAGCAGCCTCGGGACAGGGGACAGGAATGGCTACACCTTC	CASSLGTGDRNGYTF
few	TRBV19	TRBJ2-2	NA	TGTGCCAGTAGTATAGGGGGGAGCACCGGGGAGCTGTTTTTT	CASSIGGSTGELFF
NA	TRBV19	TRBJ1-2	NA	TGTGCCAGTAGTATACGGGGGGCTAACTATGGCTACACCTTC	CASSIRGANYGYTF
few	TRBV25-1	TRBJ2-4	NA	TGTGCCAGCAGTGCGTACTCCTACAGGGTTGCCAAAAACATTCAGTACTTC	CASSAYSYRVAKNIQYF
few	TRBV6-5	TRBJ2-1	NA	TGTGCCAGCAGTGGAGGGGGCACCTACAATGAGCAGTTCTTC	CASSGGGTYNEQFF
NA	TRBV11-2	TRBJ2-3	NA	TGTGCCAGCAGCTTTTGGCTTATCACAGATACGCAGTATTTT	CASSFWLITDTQYF
medium-sized	TRBV7-9	TRBJ2-6	TRBD1	TGTGCCAGCAGCTTATACACAGGGGGTGTAAGGTCTGGGGCCAACGTCCTGACTTTC	CASSLYTGGVRSGANVLTF
NA	TRBV27	TRBJ2-3	NA	TGTGCCAGCGGGAGCATAGGAACAGATACGCAGTATTTT	CASGSIGTDTQYF
NA	TRBV29-1	TRBJ1-2	NA	TGCAGCGTTGACCGGGACACTTGGGGCTATGGCTACACCTTC	CSVDRDTWGYGYTF
few	TRBV6-1	TRBJ2-4	NA	TGTGCCGGACCCCTGAATTTGCAACAAAACATTCAGTACTTC	CAGPLNLQQNIQYF
medium-sized	TRBV13	TRBJ2-3	NA	TGTGCCAGCAGCTTATGGTCCGGGGGCGCAGATACGCAGTATTTT	CASSLWSGGADTQYF
medium-sized	TRBV7-8	TRBJ2-2	NA	TGTGCCAGCAGCTCCTGGACGGGGACCGGGGAGCTGTTTTTT	CASSSWTGTGELFF